A selection of T cell receptor beta chains follows, all from one sample in a study of CD4 T cells in relation to SARS-CoV-2 and coronaviruses. These receptors lack a known antigen. The method was immunoSEQ multiplex PCR; TCRdb's version includes in-frame clones alone and lacks a portion of them. The sample includes about 31,000 clones, over 60% of them seen just once. The sequenced sample consisted of memory CD4+ T cells from PBMCs, cultured in vitro. The receptors derive from an adult with COVID-19. Each CDR3 is given with its conserved first and last residue. Fields, in order: CDR3 length, V gene, clone size, J gene, D gene, CDR3 DNA, CDR3 protein. A D gene is named only where the DNA matches it firmly. Clone sizes are given selectively: once, few, many, or a class where the clone is expanded.

15	TRBV6-5	.	TRBJ2-6	.	TGTGCCAGCAGTTACTCAGGGGCTGGGGCCAACGTCCTGACTTTC	CASSYSGAGANVLTF
15	TRBV19	.	TRBJ2-1	TRBD2	TGTGCCAGTAGTGTCGGGACTAGCGGGTTTAATGAGCAGTTCTTC	CASSVGTSGFNEQFF
16	TRBV3-1/TRBV3-2	.	TRBJ2-2	.	TGTGCCAGCAGTGCAAGGGGGGGGACTAACACCGGGGAGCTGTTTTTT	CASSARGGTNTGELFF
17	TRBV27	.	TRBJ2-5	.	TGTGCCAGCAGTTTATCTGCGGGGTGGGCGGCTCAAGGGGCCCAGTACTTC	CASSLSAGWAAQGAQYF
19	TRBV7-2	.	TRBJ2-1	.	TGTGCCAGCAGCCCAGGACAGGGGGCTACTAGCGGGATCTACAATGAGCAGTTCTTC	CASSPGQGATSGIYNEQFF
15	TRBV27	.	TRBJ1-6	TRBD1	TGTGCCAGCAGTCAAGACAGGGGGCTTTTATCACCCCTCCACTTT	CASSQDRGLLSPLHF
15	TRBV6-2/TRBV6-3	.	TRBJ1-1	.	TGTGCCAGCAGTCCGGGCAGACCTATGAACACTGAAGCTTTCTTT	CASSPGRPMNTEAFF
16	TRBV28	.	TRBJ1-3	.	TGTGCCAGCAGTTTATTAAGGCAGGGGAGTGGAAACACCATATATTTT	CASSLLRQGSGNTIYF
14	TRBV29-1	.	TRBJ1-2	TRBD1	TGCAGCGTTTTTGCTAGGGGGCGAGAGGATGGCTACACCTTC	CSVFARGREDGYTF
12	TRBV13	once	TRBJ2-7	.	TGTGCCAGCAGCTTAGTGGGGCGCGAGCAGTACTTC	CASSLVGREQYF